The source of this T cell receptor beta chain is a study of control samples from healthy donors and cancer patients. Germline lookup yields CDR1 SQVTM and CDR2 ANQGSEA. There are 13 residues in the CDR3. V lost 3 bases and J lost 5, with 13 bases in between. This table comes from immunoSEQ multiplex PCR, and its TCRdb copy is limited to in-frame clones, with some not included. The table has 85,000 to 95,000 clones, approximately 78% seen once; the top ten hold over 7.5%. This clone was counted between two and nine times. The sequenced sample consisted of blood. This TCR derives from a woman aged 60-70 years in good health. The chain recombines TRBV29-1 with TRBJ2-5; D ambiguous. CDR3 amino acids: CSVDYGSWETQYF. The CDR3 DNA sequence: TGCAGCGTTGATTATGGGTCATGGGAGACCCAGTACTTC.